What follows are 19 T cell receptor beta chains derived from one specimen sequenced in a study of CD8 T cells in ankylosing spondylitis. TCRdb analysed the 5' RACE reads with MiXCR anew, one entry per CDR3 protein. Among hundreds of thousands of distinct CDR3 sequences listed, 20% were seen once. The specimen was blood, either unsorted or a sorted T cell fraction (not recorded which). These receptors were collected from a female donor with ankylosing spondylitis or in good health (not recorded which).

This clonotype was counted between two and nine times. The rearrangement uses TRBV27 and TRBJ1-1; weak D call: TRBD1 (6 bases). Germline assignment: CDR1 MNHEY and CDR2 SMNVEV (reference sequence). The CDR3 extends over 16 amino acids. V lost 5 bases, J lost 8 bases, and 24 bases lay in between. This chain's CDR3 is CASSPRGGRMISEAFF. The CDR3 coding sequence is TGTGCCAGCAGTCCCCGCGGGGGGCGCATGATTTCAGAAGCTTTCTTT.

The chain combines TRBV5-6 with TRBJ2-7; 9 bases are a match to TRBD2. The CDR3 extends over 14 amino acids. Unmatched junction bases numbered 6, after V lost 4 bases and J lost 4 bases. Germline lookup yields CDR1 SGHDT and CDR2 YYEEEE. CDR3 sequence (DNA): TGTGCCAGCAGCCGGATGACTAGCGGATACGAGCAGTACTTC. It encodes CASSRMTSGYEQYF.

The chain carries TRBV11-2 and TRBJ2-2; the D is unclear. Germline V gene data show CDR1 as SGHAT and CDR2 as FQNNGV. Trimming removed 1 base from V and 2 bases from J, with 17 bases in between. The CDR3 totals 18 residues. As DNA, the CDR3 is TGTGCCAGCAGCTTAGGCGTAGGGCGGACCTCTAACACCGGGGAGCTGTTTTTT. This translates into CASSLGVGRTSNTGELFF.

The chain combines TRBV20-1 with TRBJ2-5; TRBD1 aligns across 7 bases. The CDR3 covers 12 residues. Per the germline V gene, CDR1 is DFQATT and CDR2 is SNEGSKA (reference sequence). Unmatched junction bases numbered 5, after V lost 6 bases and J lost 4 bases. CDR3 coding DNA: TGCAGTGCAAACAGGGGTGGAGAGACCCAGTACTTC. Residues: CSANRGGETQYF.

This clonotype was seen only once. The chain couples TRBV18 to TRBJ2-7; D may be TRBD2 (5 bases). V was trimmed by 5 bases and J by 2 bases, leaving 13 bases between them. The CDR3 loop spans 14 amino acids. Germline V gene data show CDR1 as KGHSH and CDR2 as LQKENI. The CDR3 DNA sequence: TGTGCCAGCTCATCTAAAGGAGGAACCTACGAGCAGTACTTC. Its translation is CASSSKGGTYEQYF.

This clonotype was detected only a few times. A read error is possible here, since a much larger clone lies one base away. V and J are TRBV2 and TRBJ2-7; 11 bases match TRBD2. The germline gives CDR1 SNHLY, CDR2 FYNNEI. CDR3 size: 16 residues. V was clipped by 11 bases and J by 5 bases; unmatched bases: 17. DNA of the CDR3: TGTGCCGGCAATTCCCCTACTAGCGGGAGAACCCACGAGCAGTACTTC. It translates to CAGNSPTSGRTHEQYF. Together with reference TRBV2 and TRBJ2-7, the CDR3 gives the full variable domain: EPEVTQTPSHQVTQMGQEVILRCVPISNHLYFYWYRQILGQKVEFLVSFYNNEISEKSEIFDDQFSVERPDGSNFTLKIRSTKLEDSAMYFCAGNSPTSGRTHEQYFGPGTRLTVT.

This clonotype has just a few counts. CDR3 amino acids: CSLPTRLGEQFF. The CDR3 DNA sequence: TGCAGTTTGCCCACTCGGCTGGGTGAGCAGTTCTTC. The chain is built from TRBV20-1 and TRBJ2-1; D gene uncertain. The CDR3 covers 12 residues. V lost 8 bases to trimming and J lost 9 bases, with 17 bases between them. Germline loops: CDR1 DFQATT, CDR2 SNEGSKA (reference sequence).

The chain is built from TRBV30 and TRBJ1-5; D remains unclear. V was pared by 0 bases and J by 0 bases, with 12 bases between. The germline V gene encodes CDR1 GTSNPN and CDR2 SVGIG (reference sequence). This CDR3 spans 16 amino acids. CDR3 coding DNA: TGTGCCTGGAGTGTACGGCGCCTCTATAGCAATCAGCCCCAGCATTTT. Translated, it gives CAWSVRRLYSNQPQHF.

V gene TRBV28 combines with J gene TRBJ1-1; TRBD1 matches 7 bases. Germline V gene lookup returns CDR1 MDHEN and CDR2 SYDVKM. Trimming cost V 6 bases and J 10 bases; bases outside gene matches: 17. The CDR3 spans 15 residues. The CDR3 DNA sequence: TGTGCCAGCAGGCCCCGGGCCCCAGGACAGGTTGGAGCTTTCTTT. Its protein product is CASRPRAPGQVGAFF. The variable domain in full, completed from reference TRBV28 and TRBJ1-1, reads DVKVTQSSRYLVKRTGEKVFLECVQDMDHENMFWYRQDPGLGLRLIYFSYDVKMKEKGDIPEGYSVSREKKERFSLILESASTNQTSMYLCASRPRAPGQVGAFFGQGTRLTVV.

The CDR3 nucleotides read TGTGCCAGCAGTTTTTCCGCACAGACGAACACCGGGGAGCTGTTTTTT. Amino acid sequence: CASSFSAQTNTGELFF. The chain links TRBV12-3 or TRBV12-4 to TRBJ2-2; D gene ambiguous. CDR3 length: 16 residues. V was shortened by 3 bases and J by 0 bases, with 11 bases between the two germline ends.

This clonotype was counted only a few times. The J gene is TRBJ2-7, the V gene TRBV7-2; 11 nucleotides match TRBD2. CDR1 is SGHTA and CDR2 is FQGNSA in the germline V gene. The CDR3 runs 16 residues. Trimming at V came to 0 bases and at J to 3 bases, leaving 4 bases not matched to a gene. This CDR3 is CASSLASGRAHYEQYF. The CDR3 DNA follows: TGTGCCAGCAGCTTAGCTAGCGGGAGGGCCCACTACGAGCAGTACTTC.

In DNA form, the CDR3 reads TGTGCCAGCAGCCCTCCCAGGATTTCGAACACTGAAGCTTTCTTT. As protein: CASSPPRISNTEAFF. V usage is TRBV21-1 and J usage is TRBJ1-1. TRBV21-1 is a listed pseudogene. The CDR3 length is 15 residues.

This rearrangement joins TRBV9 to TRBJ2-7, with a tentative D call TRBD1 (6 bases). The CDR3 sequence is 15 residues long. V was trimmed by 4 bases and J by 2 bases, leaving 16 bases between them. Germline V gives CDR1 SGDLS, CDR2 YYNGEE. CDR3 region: CASSKAADSTYEQYF. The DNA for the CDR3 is TGTGCCAGCAGCAAGGCTGCGGACAGCACCTACGAGCAGTACTTC.

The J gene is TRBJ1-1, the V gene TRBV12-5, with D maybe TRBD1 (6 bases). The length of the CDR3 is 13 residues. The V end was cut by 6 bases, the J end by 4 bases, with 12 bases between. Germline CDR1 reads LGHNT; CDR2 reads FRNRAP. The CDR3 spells CASGQTGSTEAFF. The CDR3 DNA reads TGTGCTAGTGGCCAAACAGGGTCCACTGAAGCTTTCTTT.

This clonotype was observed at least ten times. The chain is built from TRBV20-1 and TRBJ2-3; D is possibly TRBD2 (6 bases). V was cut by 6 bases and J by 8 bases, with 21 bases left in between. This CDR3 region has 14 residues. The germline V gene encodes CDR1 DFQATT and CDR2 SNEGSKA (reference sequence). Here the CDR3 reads CSAKYGAGSGTQYF. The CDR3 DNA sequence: TGCAGTGCCAAATACGGGGCGGGATCCGGTACGCAGTATTTT.

CDR3 sequence (DNA): TGCAGTGGCATCCCCGGGACAGGGGGAAGAGATACGCAGTATTTT. Its protein product is CSGIPGTGGRDTQYF. The chain combines TRBV20-1 with TRBJ2-3, with 11 bases lining up with TRBD1. The CDR3 totals 15 residues. Germline-derived CDR1 and CDR2 are DFQATT and SNEGSKA (reference sequence). With V trimmed by 7 bases and J by 5 bases, 11 bases remained unmatched.

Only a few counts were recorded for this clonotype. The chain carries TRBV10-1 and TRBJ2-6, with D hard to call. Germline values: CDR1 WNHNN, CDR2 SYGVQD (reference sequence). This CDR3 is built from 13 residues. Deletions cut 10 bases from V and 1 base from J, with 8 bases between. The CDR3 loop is CATQASGANVLTF. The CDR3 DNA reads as TGCGCCACCCAGGCTTCTGGGGCCAACGTCCTGACTTTC.

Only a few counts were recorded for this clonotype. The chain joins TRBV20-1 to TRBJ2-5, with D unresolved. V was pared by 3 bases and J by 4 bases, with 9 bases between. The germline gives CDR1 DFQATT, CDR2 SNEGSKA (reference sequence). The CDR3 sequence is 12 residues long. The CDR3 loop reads CSARWSLETQYF. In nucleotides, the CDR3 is TGCAGTGCTAGGTGGAGTTTAGAGACCCAGTACTTC.

The CDR3 loop reads CASSYLGGRAKAFF. In DNA form, the CDR3 reads TGTGCCAGCAGTTATCTTGGCGGCCGAGCAAAAGCTTTCTTT. V and J are TRBV6-5 and TRBJ1-1; no definite D call. CDR1 and CDR2 (germline): MNHEY, SVGAGI. The CDR3 has 14 residues. Trimming left V 3 bases short and J 9 bases short, with 17 bases between.